This T cell receptor (beta chain) was found in a study of blood T cell repertoires in COVID-19. Study context: Acute and convalescent COVID-19 specimens originated in the United States, Italy and Spain.

The CDR3 sequence is 14 residues long. Germline V CDR1 and CDR2: MDHEN, SYDVKM. V dropped 5 bases and J dropped 2; count of bases not matched to a gene: 5. As originally analysed: Reference gene primers were amplified, and this amplification served to estimate nucleated cell counts. Data came from immunoSEQ multiplex PCR; TCRdb stores just in-frame clones and leaves some out. V, J and clone size derive from that table, while D and trimming were established from the DNA sequence. The table lists approximately 98,000 clones, over 75% of them singletons. The clonotype originates from a woman in her 70s with acute or convalescent COVID-19. This rearrangement joins TRBV28 to TRBJ1-2; 7 bases map to TRBD1. Sequencing was performed on peripheral blood. CDR3 in amino acids: CASSHRQGNYGYTF. The CDR3 DNA follows: TGTGCCAGCAGTCACCGACAGGGAAACTATGGCTACACCTTC.